Detailed here is one T cell receptor beta chain. This clone was detected only once. What this receptor recognizes is not known. No base quality values were provided; no much bigger clone lies one nucleotide off. TCR CDR3 regions were amplified from genomic DNA by multiplex PCR using the deep immunoSEQ assay. Extracted genomic DNA from each cell subset was spread evenly across all wells of several immunoSEQ 96-well plates, with each plate serving as a replicate. Each replicate PCR for sorted subsets received roughly 200 ng genomic DNA, equal to tens of thousands of T cell genomes. The purified libraries were quantified using a Qubit 3.0 fluorometer, sized with a Bioanalyzer 2100, and then quantified again using the KAPA Library Quantification kit. Every immunoSEQ 96-well plate was sequenced on a separate single-read 150-cycle Illumina NextSeq 550 flow cell. As for how the authors treated the data: Because the immunoSEQ output held only junctional sequences and lacked quality scores, the filtering could not match the filtering applied to full-length reads. Sequences were annotated with PyIR, a Python wrapper for IgBLAST v1.9, using IMGT germline references to assign V/J genes and CDR3. Reads were removed for weak V/J assignments (E-value above 1e-6), missing CDR3, stop codons, out-of-frame junctions, or ambiguous translated residues. A V3J clonotype was defined by an identical inferred V gene, J gene, and CDR3 amino acid sequence. The percentage overlap between two repertoires was calculated by dividing the number of shared unique clonotypes by the size of the smaller repertoire. Three approaches were used to assess repertoire richness: RTK rarefaction, the Chao1 estimator, and Recon v2.1 estimates of unobserved clonotypes. For all TCRbeta clonotypes obtained by the gDNA method from a few donors, generation probabilities were computed with OLGA. TCRdb took this table from immuneACCESS and kept in-frame rearrangements with V and J called. Such tables lack part of the clones; where checked against another copy, unresolved V genes explain under half of the gap, and the rest is unexplained. For V, J and clone size, that table is used; D and trimming come from the DNA. Across this sample there are some 2,500,000 clones, with 80% to 95% seen only once. The ten most abundant clones make up more than 0.35% of the sample.

These data originate in a study of shared clonotypes between healthy human individuals (dated by TCRdb to 2020 to 2021). As for the study more broadly: The cohort included three men and a couple of women between 18 and 49 years of age. For each donor, CD4 naive and CD4 memory were each run on three plates, CD8 naive on two plates, and CD8 memory on one plate. Blood TCR repertoires of about five healthy adults were deeply sequenced to estimate repertoire size and the extent of clonotype sharing between individuals. To increase sequencing depth and limit assay-specific biases, different laboratories used diverse techniques to prepare libraries and sequence TCR repertoires. Per donor, leukapheresis produced somewhere between about 0.94 and 9.5 billion PBMCs.

Healthy HIV-negative adults with no recently reported acute infections or vaccinations were included as donors. Every donor was a Caucasian adult living in Nashville, Tennessee, USA. CD4+ T cells were enriched through magnetic negative selection, after which naive cells were positively selected on CD45RA and the remaining negative fraction served as the memory subset. Blood was obtained by leukapheresis, after which PBMCs were separated by Ficoll-Histopaque density gradient centrifugation and cryopreserved in liquid nitrogen vapor phase. Analytical flow cytometry was used to check the purity and quantity of each magnetically sorted T cell population. Each sorted fraction had its genomic DNA isolated and then quantified by UV absorbance on a Nanodrop 2000c. Reading from cysteine to phenylalanine, the CDR3 counts 16 amino acids. The only DNA kept is the CDR3, 48 bases in frame from the first base. Relative to germline, V is missing 0 bases and J is missing 4 bases, with 6 bases of the junction outside any gene match. CDR1 and CDR2 are read off the germline V gene as MNHEY and SVGAGI.

The full study reports these points: Based on pairwise subsampling, the degree of clonotype sharing among donors was expected to be affected by sequencing depth. Sharing across a handful of donors was observed for around 5% of naive CD4, less than 4% of naive CD8, 2% to 2.5% of memory CD4, and over 0.3% of memory CD8 clonotypes. Because the study included only a small number of donors, the genetic and exposure-history diversity represented was limited. Estimated clonotype richness was generally larger for naive than for memory subsets. Clonotypes shared by all four sorted-subset donors showed higher generation probabilities than non-shared clonotypes. Sampling was limited to blood, and TCR repertoires in tissue likely differ from TCR repertoires in blood. Incomplete sequencing was indicated by rarefaction of sorted-subset datasets, despite the large sequencing depth.

The sample comprised naive CD4+ T cells from PBMCs. The cell subset or site label here, explained by the study, means: CD45RA+ positively selected. Rearrangement joined TRBV6-5 to TRBJ1-1, and TRBD1 aligns with 9 junction nucleotides. The receptor was isolated from a man aged 18 to 30 in good health. Some clones in this sample may be carry-over from other donors' samples. The CDR3 protein is CASSYSYRDRVTEAFF. The DNA is TGTGCCAGCAGTTACTCATATCGGGACAGGGTCACTGAAGCTTTCTTT.